This T cell receptor (beta chain) appears in the sequencing data of a study of T cell responses to AZD1222 COVID-19 vaccine. Whole-study context: Second-dose groups at about 4 or about 12 weeks were pooled.

Method: immunoSEQ multiplex PCR; TCRdb's copy keeps in-frame clones and lacks some. In the table there are 130,000 to 150,000 clones, around 89% of which are singletons. A remark on this clone: Its antigen is unknown.

Study-wide points: Nearly half of spike-specific TCRs reportedly go after variant regions that carry no mutations.

Germline loops: CDR1 SGHAT, CDR2 FQNNGV. Trimming removed 2 bases from V and 0 bases from J, with 14 bases in between. The CDR3 contains 17 residues. The chain carries TRBV11-2 and TRBJ1-3; D gene unclear. The source material was peripheral blood, sampled on day 0 of AZD1222 vaccination. The sequence derives from an adult in good health. The CDR3 bases are TGTGCCAGCAGCTTATTCCTCCCCTCCCTCTCTGGAAACACCATATATTTT. Translating gives CASSLFLPSLSGNTIYF.